Presented here are 26 T cell receptor beta chains from one specimen sequenced in a study of shared clonotypes between healthy human individuals. Produced via immunoSEQ multiplex PCR; TCRdb's table is partial and in-frame only. The table lists about 2.4 million clones, over 85% of them singletons, with 0.36% in the top ten. Sequenced input: naive CD4+ T cells from PBMCs. The subset is: CD45RA+ positively selected. These TCRs come from a young man in good health. Some clones in this sample may be carry-over from other donors' samples.

Comment on this clone: Other DNA sequences from this sample encode an identical CDR3 as well. The rearrangement joins TRBV5-1 to TRBJ2-1, with D possibly being TRBD1 or TRBD2 (5 bases each). Germline assignment: CDR1 SGHRS and CDR2 YFSETQ. V gave up 4 bases and J gave up 7 bases, with 9 bases separating them. The CDR3 totals 12 residues. The CDR3 sequence: CASSLGANEQFF. For the CDR3, the DNA is TGCGCCAGCAGCCTCGGGGCGAATGAGCAGTTCTTC. The whole variable domain, filled in from reference TRBV5-1 and TRBJ2-1, reads KAGVTQTPRYLIKTRGQQVTLSCSPISGHRSVSWYQQTPGQGLQFLFEYFSETQRNKGNFPGRFSGRQFSNSRSEMNVSTLELGDSALYLCASSLGANEQFFGPGTRLTVL.

This clone was seen a handful of times. The rearrangement links TRBV30 to TRBJ1-5; D is uncertain. V gave up 0 bases and J gave up 12 bases, with 12 bases separating them. This CDR3 contains 12 residues. Germline CDR1 reads GTSNPN; CDR2 reads SVGIG (reference sequence). This chain's CDR3 is CAWSVGGLNQHF. The CDR3 region has the DNA TGTGCCTGGAGTGTAGGAGGTTTGAACCAGCATTTT.

This chain connects TRBV27 to TRBJ1-4; unclear D gene. Trimming stripped 4 bases from V and 0 bases from J, with 9 bases between. Germline-derived CDR1 and CDR2 are MNHEY and SMNVEV (reference sequence). The CDR3 contains 15 residues. The DNA of the CDR3 is TGTGCCAGCAGTTCAGAAGGTGCAACTAATGAAAAACTGTTTTTT. Protein sequence: CASSSEGATNEKLFF.

This sequence joins TRBV2 and TRBJ1-1, with no clear D. Trimming took off 6 bases at V and 6 bases at J, with 11 bases between the two ends. The CDR3 covers 12 residues. Looked up from germline, CDR1 is SNHLY and CDR2 is FYNNEI. In DNA, the CDR3 is TGTGCCAGCAGGCCCCGCCCGGCTGAAGCTTTCTTT. Translated, it gives CASRPRPAEAFF.

The chain links TRBV7-2 to TRBJ2-2; 9 bases map to TRBD2. Germline lookup yields CDR1 SGHTA and CDR2 FQGNSA. This CDR3 region has 17 residues. V trimming: 5 bases; J trimming: 1 base; junction bases outside the gene matches: 8. The CDR3 here is CASSPGATSGNTGELFF. Here the CDR3 DNA reads TGTGCCAGCAGCCCCGGGGCGACTAGCGGGAACACCGGGGAGCTGTTTTTT. The entire variable domain, with the rest obtained from reference TRBV7-2 and TRBJ2-2, is as follows: GAGVSQSPSNKVTEKGKDVELRCDPISGHTALYWYRQSLGQGLEFLIYFQGNSAPDKSGLPSDRFSAERTGGSVSTLTIQRTQQEDSAVYLCASSPGATSGNTGELFFGEGSRLTVL.

This clone has a single count. V and J are TRBV7-7 and TRBJ2-2; no reliable D call. This CDR3 has 13 residues. The germline V gene has CDR1 SSHAT and CDR2 FNYEAQ (reference sequence). The V and J ends lost 1 base and 6 bases respectively, with 6 bases between them. CDR3 protein: CASSLDWAGELFF. Here the CDR3 DNA reads TGTGCCAGCAGCTTAGATTGGGCCGGGGAGCTGTTTTTT.

J is TRBJ1-2 and V is TRBV6-5; unclear D gene. Germline loops: CDR1 MNHEY, CDR2 SVGAGI. There are 13 residues in the CDR3. V was clipped by 6 bases and J by 1 base, with 9 bases between them. The CDR3 DNA follows: TGTGCCAGCAGGCGCGACCTTAACTATGGCTACACCTTC. Its protein is CASRRDLNYGYTF.

J is TRBJ2-6 and V is TRBV5-1; D remains ambiguous. Germline V gene sequence: CDR1 SGHRS, CDR2 YFSETQ. Trimming removed 1 base from V and 0 bases from J, with 14 bases in between. CDR3 length: 18 amino acids. The CDR3 spells CASSLFAGSSSGANVLTF. In nucleotides, the CDR3 is TGCGCCAGCAGCTTGTTCGCAGGAAGCAGCTCTGGGGCCAACGTCCTGACTTTC. The whole variable domain, filled in from reference TRBV5-1 and TRBJ2-6, reads KAGVTQTPRYLIKTRGQQVTLSCSPISGHRSVSWYQQTPGQGLQFLFEYFSETQRNKGNFPGRFSGRQFSNSRSEMNVSTLELGDSALYLCASSLFAGSSSGANVLTFGAGSRLTVL.

V usage is TRBV9 and J usage is TRBJ2-1; 10 bases fit TRBD1. Per the germline V gene, CDR1 is SGDLS and CDR2 is YYNGEE. With 0 bases clipped from V and 5 bases from J, the junction kept 8 bases outside the gene matches. The CDR3 spans 17 residues. This CDR3 reads CASSVDPRQGADNEQFF. The CDR3 DNA sequence: TGTGCCAGCAGCGTAGATCCGAGACAGGGGGCCGACAATGAGCAGTTCTTC.

This chain uses TRBV18 with TRBJ1-2; D gene ambiguous. Germline lookup yields CDR1 KGHSH and CDR2 LQKENI. V was trimmed by 3 bases and J by 2 bases, leaving 10 bases between them. The CDR3 is made up of 14 amino acids. Written as DNA, the CDR3 is TGTGCCAGCTCACCGAGACAAGAAAACTATGGCTACACCTTC. Translated: CASSPRQENYGYTF.

This chain joins TRBV25-1 and TRBJ2-3, with D maybe TRBD1 (6 bases). Germline V gives CDR1 MGHDK, CDR2 SYGVNS. The V end lost 6 bases, the J end lost 5 bases, and 15 bases lay between the germline ends. The CDR3 has 14 residues. CDR3 in DNA: TGTGCCAGCAGCCACAGGGCTGAGGGAGATACGCAGTATTTT. This codes for CASSHRAEGDTQYF.

This chain joins TRBV5-4 and TRBJ2-1, with 7 bases lining up with TRBD2. Germline-derived CDR1 and CDR2 are SGHNT and YYREEE (reference sequence). The length of the CDR3 is 16 residues. Trimming took 0 bases from V and 3 from J; bases not matched to a gene: 6. The CDR3 here is CASSLGGGSVYNEQFF. Here the CDR3 DNA reads TGTGCCAGCAGCTTGGGGGGCGGGAGTGTCTACAATGAGCAGTTCTTC.

Comment on this clone: Other DNA sequences of this sample code for an identical CDR3. The chain employs TRBV6-5 and TRBJ2-3; D unresolved. V lost 0 bases to trimming and J lost 4 bases, with 5 bases between them. The CDR3 loop spans 13 amino acids. CDR1 is MNHEY, CDR2 SVGAGI, per germline. The CDR3 nucleotides are TGTGCCAGCAGTTACTCCACCGCAGATACGCAGTATTTT. Translated, it gives CASSYSTADTQYF.

V is TRBV7-2 and J is TRBJ2-1; the match to TRBD2 covers 8 bases. Germline lookup yields CDR1 SGHTA and CDR2 FQGNSA. CDR3 length equals 15 residues. The V and J ends lost 3 bases and 4 bases, in that order; junction bases with no gene match: 5. The CDR3 DNA reads as TGTGCCAGCAGCTTCAGCGGGGGTGAGTACAATGAGCAGTTCTTC. Residues: CASSFSGGEYNEQFF.

In DNA, the CDR3 is TGTGCCAGCAGCTTTAACGGAAACACCATATATTTT. The encoded protein is CASSFNGNTIYF. The chain combines TRBV5-4 with TRBJ1-3; D gene uncertain. CDR1 is SGHNT and CDR2 is YYREEE in the germline V gene (reference sequence). This CDR3 is 12 amino acids long. Between the trimmed V and J ends, which lost 2 bases and 4 bases, there was a span of 4 bases.

This clone turned up a few times. The gene calls are TRBV2 and TRBJ1-1, with D unclear. The CDR3 length is 13 residues. V lost 8 bases to trimming and J lost 1 base, with 11 bases between them. Germline CDR1 is SNHLY and CDR2 is FYNNEI. CDR3 residues: CASGRTGNTEAFF. DNA for the CDR3: TGTGCCAGCGGCCGGACGGGGAACACTGAAGCTTTCTTT.

The rearrangement joins TRBV6-1 to TRBJ1-4, with D tentatively TRBD1 (6 bases). The CDR3 spans 14 residues. V was trimmed by 5 bases and J by 4 bases, leaving 11 bases between them. CDR1 and CDR2 (germline): MNHNS, SASEGT. The CDR3 spells CASSRGASNEKLFF. The CDR3 DNA reads TGTGCCAGCAGTAGGGGGGCGAGTAATGAAAAACTGTTTTTT.

Note on this clone: This CDR3 is also generated by other DNA sequences in the sample. This chain links TRBV28 with TRBJ2-5, with 12 bases lining up with TRBD1. CDR1 and CDR2 (germline): MDHEN, SYDVKM. With V trimmed by 5 bases and J by 5 bases, 6 bases remained unmatched. The CDR3 spans 15 residues. The CDR3 DNA sequence: TGTGCCAGCAGTCCCGGGACAGGGGGCCGGGAGACCCAGTACTTC. Its translation: CASSPGTGGRETQYF. The entire variable domain, with the rest obtained from reference TRBV28 and TRBJ2-5, is as follows: DVKVTQSSRYLVKRTGEKVFLECVQDMDHENMFWYRQDPGLGLRLIYFSYDVKMKEKGDIPEGYSVSREKKERFSLILESASTNQTSMYLCASSPGTGGRETQYFGPGTRLLVL.

This clone was seen only a few times. This sequence joins TRBV7-3 and TRBJ1-5, with a tentative D call TRBD1 (5 bases). V was pared by 4 bases and J by 9 bases, with 13 bases between. The CDR3 is 13 amino acids. Germline CDR1 and CDR2: SGHTA and FQGTGA. The CDR3 DNA sequence: TGTGCCAGCAGCTCCGCGACCGGGGCGCCCCAGCATTTT. It yields the protein CASSSATGAPQHF.

The V call is TRBV4-1, the J call TRBJ2-2, with 8 bases matching TRBD2. The CDR3 sequence is 18 residues long. V dropped 3 bases and J dropped 4; count of bases not matched to a gene: 13. CDR1 is MGHRA, CDR2 YSYEKL, per germline. CDR3 amino acids: CASSQGGLAGPVTGELFF. DNA for the CDR3: TGCGCCAGCAGCCAGGGGGGCTTAGCGGGACCGGTCACCGGGGAGCTGTTTTTT.

The chain has TRBV7-3 and TRBJ2-1, with D perhaps TRBD1 (6 bases). The CDR3 covers 13 residues. The V end lost 5 bases, the J end lost 7 bases, and 12 bases lay between the germline ends. The V gene's germline CDR1 is SGHTA and CDR2 FQGTGA. CDR3 bases: TGTGCCAGCAGCCCGGACAGTCGAAATGAGCAGTTCTTC. Its protein is CASSPDSRNEQFF. Full variable domain (remainder filled in from reference TRBV7-3 and TRBJ2-1): GAGVSQTPSNKVTEKGKYVELRCDPISGHTALYWYRQSLGQGPEFLIYFQGTGAADDSGLPNDRFFAVRPEGSVSTLKIQRTERGDSAVYLCASSPDSRNEQFFGPGTRLTVL.

Of note for this clone: The DNA is left out, because the CDR3 cannot be placed on it with certainty; the CDR3 is given as TCRdb lists it. The chain couples TRBV28 to TRBJ2-1; the DNA was not compared with TRBD2, the D call given in the table. The CDR3 is made up of 14 amino acids, end residues included. Germline lookup yields CDR1 MDHEN and CDR2 SYDVKM. CDR3 loop: CASSNVAGGAKKFF.

The V call is TRBV7-6, the J call TRBJ1-5; D might be TRBD1 (6 bases). CDR1 is SGHVS and CDR2 is FNYEAQ in the germline V gene. The CDR3 runs to 13 residues. Trimming removed 6 bases from V and 5 bases from J, with 11 bases in between. The CDR3 region is CASRPSGDQPQHF. The CDR3 DNA reads TGTGCCAGCAGACCCTCAGGGGATCAGCCCCAGCATTTT. Variable domain in full (rest from reference TRBV7-6 and TRBJ1-5): GAGVSQSPRYKVTKRGQDVALRCDPISGHVSLYWYRQALGQGPEFLTYFNYEAQQDKSGLPNDRFSAERPEGSISTLTIQRTEQRDSAMYRCASRPSGDQPQHFGDGTRLSIL.

J is TRBJ1-1 and V is TRBV28; D is unclear. Trimming left V 3 bases short and J 5 bases short, with 7 bases between. Germline assignment: CDR1 MDHEN and CDR2 SYDVKM. The CDR3 spans 12 residues. The CDR3 DNA reads as TGTGCCAGCAGTTTGGGGAAGACTGAAGCTTTCTTT. This codes for CASSLGKTEAFF.

This rearrangement joins TRBV27 to TRBJ1-2; no definite D call. The CDR3 consists of 15 residues. CDR1 and CDR2 from the germline V gene are MNHEY and SMNVEV (reference sequence). Trimming removed 3 bases from V and 0 bases from J, with 11 bases in between. In DNA form, the CDR3 reads TGTGCCAGCAGTTTCAACAGTGTGACTAACTATGGCTACACCTTC. Translated, it gives CASSFNSVTNYGYTF.

Note on this clone: At the DNA level, this CDR3 is encoded by other sequences in the same sample as well. The chain combines TRBV7-3 with TRBJ2-5, with TRBD1 matching over 9 bases. This CDR3 contains 13 residues. The germline gives CDR1 SGHTA, CDR2 FQGTGA. Unmatched junction bases numbered 3, after V lost 5 bases and J lost 5 bases. The chain's CDR3 is CASSPGQGETQYF. In DNA form, the CDR3 reads TGTGCCAGCAGCCCTGGACAGGGGGAGACCCAGTACTTC.